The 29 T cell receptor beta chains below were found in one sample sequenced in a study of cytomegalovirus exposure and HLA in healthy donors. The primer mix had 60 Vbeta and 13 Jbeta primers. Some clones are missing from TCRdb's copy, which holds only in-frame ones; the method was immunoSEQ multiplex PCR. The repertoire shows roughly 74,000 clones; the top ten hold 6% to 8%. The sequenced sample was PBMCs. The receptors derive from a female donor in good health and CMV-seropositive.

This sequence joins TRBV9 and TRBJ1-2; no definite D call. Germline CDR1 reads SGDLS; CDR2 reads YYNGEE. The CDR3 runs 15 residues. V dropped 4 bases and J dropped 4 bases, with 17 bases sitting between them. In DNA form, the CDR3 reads TGTGCCAGCAGCCCCGAGGTCGGAGGTCCCTATGGCTACACCTTC. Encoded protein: CASSPEVGGPYGYTF.

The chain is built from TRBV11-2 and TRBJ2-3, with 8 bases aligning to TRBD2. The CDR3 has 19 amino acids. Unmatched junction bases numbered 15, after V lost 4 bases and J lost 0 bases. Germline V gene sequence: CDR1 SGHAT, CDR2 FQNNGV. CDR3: CASSSSRRRGASSTDTQYF. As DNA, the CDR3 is TGTGCCAGCAGCTCCTCTAGGCGGCGGGGGGCTTCTAGCACAGATACGCAGTATTTT.

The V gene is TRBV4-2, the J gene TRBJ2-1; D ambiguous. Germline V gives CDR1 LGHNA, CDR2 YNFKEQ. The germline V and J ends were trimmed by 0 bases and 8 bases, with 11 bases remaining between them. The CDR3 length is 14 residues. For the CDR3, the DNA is TGTGCCAGCAGCCAAGATCCGCGTAGTGATGAGCAGTTCTTC. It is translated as CASSQDPRSDEQFF.

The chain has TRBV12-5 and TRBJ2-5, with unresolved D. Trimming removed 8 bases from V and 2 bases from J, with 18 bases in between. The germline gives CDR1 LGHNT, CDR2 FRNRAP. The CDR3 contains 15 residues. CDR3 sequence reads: CASLTTSPVQETQYF. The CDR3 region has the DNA TGTGCTAGTCTAACCACCTCGCCGGTACAAGAGACCCAGTACTTC.

The CDR3 reads CASSPRAYEQYF. In DNA, the CDR3 is TGTGCCAGCAGCCCCCGAGCCTACGAGCAGTACTTC. The V gene is TRBV5-4, the J gene TRBJ2-7; no clear D gene. Trimming removed 4 bases from V and 2 bases from J, with 7 bases in between. The germline V gene has CDR1 SGHNT and CDR2 YYREEE (reference sequence). The CDR3 spans 12 residues.

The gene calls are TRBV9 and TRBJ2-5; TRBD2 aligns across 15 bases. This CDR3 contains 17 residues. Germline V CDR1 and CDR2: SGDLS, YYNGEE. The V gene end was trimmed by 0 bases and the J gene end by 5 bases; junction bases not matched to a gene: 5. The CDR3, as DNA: TGTGCCAGCAGCGTAGATGGACTAGCGGGAGGGCCGGAGACCCAGTACTTC. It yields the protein CASSVDGLAGGPETQYF.

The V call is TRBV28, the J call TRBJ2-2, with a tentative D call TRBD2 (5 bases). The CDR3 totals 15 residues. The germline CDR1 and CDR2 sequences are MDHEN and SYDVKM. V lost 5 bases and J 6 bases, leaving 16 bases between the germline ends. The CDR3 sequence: CASSPDRRRAGELFF. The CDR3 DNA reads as TGTGCCAGCAGTCCCGACCGGCGGCGGGCCGGGGAGCTGTTTTTT.

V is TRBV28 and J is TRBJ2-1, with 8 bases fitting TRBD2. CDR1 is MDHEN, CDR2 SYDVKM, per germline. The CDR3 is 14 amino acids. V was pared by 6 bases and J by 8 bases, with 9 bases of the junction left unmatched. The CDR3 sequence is CASRAGVVPHEQFF. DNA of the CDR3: TGTGCCAGCAGAGCGGGAGTGGTACCCCATGAGCAGTTCTTC.

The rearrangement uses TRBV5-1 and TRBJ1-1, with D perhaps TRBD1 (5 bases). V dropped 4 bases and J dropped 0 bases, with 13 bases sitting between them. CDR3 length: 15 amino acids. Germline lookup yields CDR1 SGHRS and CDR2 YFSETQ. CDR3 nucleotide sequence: TGCGCCAGCAGCAGAATCCAGGGTATGAACACTGAAGCTTTCTTT. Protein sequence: CASSRIQGMNTEAFF.

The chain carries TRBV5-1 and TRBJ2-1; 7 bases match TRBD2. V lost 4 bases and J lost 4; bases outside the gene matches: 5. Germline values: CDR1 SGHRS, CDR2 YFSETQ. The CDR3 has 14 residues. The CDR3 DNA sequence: TGCGCCAGCAGCGGGGCTAGCGGATACAATGAGCAGTTCTTC. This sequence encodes CASSGASGYNEQFF.

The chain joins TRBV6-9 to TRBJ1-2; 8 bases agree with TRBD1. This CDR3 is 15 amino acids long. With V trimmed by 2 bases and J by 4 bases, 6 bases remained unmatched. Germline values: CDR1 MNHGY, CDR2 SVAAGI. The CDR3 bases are TGTGCCAGCAGTTATGGGGACAGGTCGGGCTATGGCTACACCTTC. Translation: CASSYGDRSGYGYTF.

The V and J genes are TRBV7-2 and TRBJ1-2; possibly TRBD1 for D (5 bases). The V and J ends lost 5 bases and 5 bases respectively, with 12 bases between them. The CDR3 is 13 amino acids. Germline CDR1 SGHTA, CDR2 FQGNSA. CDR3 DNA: TGTGCCAGCAGCGAGGCAGGGCAGTATGGCTACACCTTC. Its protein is CASSEAGQYGYTF.

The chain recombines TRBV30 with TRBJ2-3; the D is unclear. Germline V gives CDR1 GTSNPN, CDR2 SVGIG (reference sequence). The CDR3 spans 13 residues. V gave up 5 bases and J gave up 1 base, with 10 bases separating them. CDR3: CAWFVRGTDTQYF. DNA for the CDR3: TGTGCCTGGTTTGTTCGGGGCACAGATACGCAGTATTTT.

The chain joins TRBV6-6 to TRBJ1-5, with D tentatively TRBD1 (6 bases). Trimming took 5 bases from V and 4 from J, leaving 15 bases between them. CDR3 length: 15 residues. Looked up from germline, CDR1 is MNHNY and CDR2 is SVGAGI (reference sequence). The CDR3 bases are TGTGCCAGCAGTACCAACAGGGATTTTAATCAGCCCCAGCATTTT. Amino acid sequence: CASSTNRDFNQPQHF.

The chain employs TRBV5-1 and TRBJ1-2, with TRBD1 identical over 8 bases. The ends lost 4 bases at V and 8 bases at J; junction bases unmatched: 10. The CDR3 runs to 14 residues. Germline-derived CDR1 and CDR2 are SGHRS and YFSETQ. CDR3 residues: CASSIAGTGGGYTF. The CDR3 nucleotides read TGCGCCAGCAGCATCGCCGGGACAGGAGGCGGCTACACCTTC.

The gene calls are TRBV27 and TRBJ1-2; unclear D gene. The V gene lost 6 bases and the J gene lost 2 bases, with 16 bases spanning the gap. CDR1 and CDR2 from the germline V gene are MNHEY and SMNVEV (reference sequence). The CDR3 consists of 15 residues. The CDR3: CASSPLKGGNYGYTF. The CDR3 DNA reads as TGTGCCAGCAGCCCCCTTAAGGGAGGGAACTATGGCTACACCTTC.

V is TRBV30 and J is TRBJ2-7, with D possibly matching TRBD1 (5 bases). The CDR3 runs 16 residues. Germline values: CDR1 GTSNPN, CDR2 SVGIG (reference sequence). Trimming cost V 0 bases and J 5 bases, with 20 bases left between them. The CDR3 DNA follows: TGTGCCTGGAGTGTATTGGGGTGGGGCCAGGGCGACGAGCAGTACTTC. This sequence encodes CAWSVLGWGQGDEQYF. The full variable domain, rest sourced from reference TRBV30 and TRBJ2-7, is SQTIHQWPATLVQPVGSPLSLECTVEGTSNPNLYWYRQAAGRGLQLLFYSVGIGQISSEVPQNLSASRPQDRQFILSSKKLLLSDSGFYLCAWSVLGWGQGDEQYFGPGTRLTVT.

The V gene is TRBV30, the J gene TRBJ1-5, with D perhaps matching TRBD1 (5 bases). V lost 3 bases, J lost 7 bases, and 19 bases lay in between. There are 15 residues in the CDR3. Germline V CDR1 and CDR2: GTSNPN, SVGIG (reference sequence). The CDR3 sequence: CAWSPGLIRGQPQHF. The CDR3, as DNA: TGTGCCTGGAGCCCGGGACTCATAAGGGGACAGCCCCAGCATTTT.

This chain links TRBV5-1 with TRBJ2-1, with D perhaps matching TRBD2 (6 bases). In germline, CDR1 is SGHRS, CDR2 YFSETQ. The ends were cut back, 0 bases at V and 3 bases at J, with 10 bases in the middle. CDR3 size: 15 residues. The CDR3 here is CASSLGVADYNEQFF. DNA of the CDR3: TGCGCCAGCAGCTTGGGGGTAGCGGACTACAATGAGCAGTTCTTC.

In nucleotides, the CDR3 is TGTGCCAGTACCACCCCCGGGACCGGGGGCTATGGCTACACCTTC. Its protein product is CASTTPGTGGYGYTF. The chain uses TRBV19 and TRBJ1-2; weak D call: TRBD1 (5 bases). Between the trimmed V and J ends, which lost 7 bases and 4 bases, there was a span of 19 bases. The CDR3 has 15 amino acids. Germline CDR1 is LNHDA and CDR2 is SQIVND (reference sequence). Full variable domain (missing parts from reference TRBV19 and TRBJ1-2): DGGITQSPKYLFRKEGQNVTLSCEQNLNHDAMYWYRQDPGQGLRLIYYSQIVNDFQKGDIAEGYSVSREKKESFPLTVTSAQKNPTAFYLCASTTPGTGGYGYTFGSGTRLTVV.

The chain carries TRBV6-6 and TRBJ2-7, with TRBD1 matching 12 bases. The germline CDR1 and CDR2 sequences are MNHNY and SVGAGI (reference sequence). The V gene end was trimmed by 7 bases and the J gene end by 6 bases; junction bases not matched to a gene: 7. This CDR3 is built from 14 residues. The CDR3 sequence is CASTNRDRGLEQYF. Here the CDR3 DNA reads TGTGCCAGCACCAATCGGGACAGGGGGCTCGAGCAGTACTTC.

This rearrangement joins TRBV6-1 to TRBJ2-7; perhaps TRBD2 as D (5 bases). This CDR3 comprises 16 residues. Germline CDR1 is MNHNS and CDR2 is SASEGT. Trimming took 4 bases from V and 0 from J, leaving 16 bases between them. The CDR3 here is CASSGVWRTTSYEQYF. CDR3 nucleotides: TGTGCCAGCAGTGGGGTTTGGAGGACGACCTCCTACGAGCAGTACTTC.

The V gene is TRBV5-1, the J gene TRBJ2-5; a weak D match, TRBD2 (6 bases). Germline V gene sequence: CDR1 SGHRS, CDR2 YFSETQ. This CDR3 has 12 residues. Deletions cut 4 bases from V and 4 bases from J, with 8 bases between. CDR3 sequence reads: CASSRELETQYF. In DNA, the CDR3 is TGCGCCAGCAGCCGGGAGCTAGAGACCCAGTACTTC.

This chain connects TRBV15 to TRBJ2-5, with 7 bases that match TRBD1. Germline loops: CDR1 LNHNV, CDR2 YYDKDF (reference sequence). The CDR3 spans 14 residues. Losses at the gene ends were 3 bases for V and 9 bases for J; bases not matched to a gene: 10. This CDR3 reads CATSRDGQALAQYF. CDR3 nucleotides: TGTGCCACCAGCAGGGACGGACAGGCGTTGGCCCAGTACTTC.

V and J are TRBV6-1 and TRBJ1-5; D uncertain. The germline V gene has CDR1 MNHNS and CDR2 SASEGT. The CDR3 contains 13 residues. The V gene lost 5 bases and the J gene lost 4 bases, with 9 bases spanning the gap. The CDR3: CASSRGRNQPQHF. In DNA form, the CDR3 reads TGTGCCAGCAGTCGAGGGCGGAATCAGCCCCAGCATTTT.

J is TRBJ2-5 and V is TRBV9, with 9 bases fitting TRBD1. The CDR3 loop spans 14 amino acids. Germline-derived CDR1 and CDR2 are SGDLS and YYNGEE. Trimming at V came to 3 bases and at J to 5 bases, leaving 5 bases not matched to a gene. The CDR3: CASSDNRGLETQYF. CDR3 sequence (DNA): TGTGCCAGCAGCGATAACAGGGGGCTGGAGACCCAGTACTTC. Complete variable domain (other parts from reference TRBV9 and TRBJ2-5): DSGVTQTPKHLITATGQRVTLRCSPRSGDLSVYWYQQSLDQGLQFLIQYYNGEERAKGNILERFSAQQFPDLHSELNLSSLELGDSALYFCASSDNRGLETQYFGPGTRLLVL.

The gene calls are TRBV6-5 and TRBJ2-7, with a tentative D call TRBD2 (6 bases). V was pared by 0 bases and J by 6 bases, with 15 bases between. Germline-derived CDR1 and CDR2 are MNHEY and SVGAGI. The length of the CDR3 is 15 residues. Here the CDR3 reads CASSYSRDFQAEQYF. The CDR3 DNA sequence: TGTGCCAGCAGTTACTCCCGGGACTTCCAGGCCGAGCAGTACTTC.

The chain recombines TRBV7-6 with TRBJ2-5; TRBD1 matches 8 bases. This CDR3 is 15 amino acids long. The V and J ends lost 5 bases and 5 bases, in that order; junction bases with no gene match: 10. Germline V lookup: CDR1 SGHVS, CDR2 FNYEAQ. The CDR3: CASSQGQGARETQYF. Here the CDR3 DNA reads TGTGCCAGCAGCCAGGGGCAGGGGGCGCGGGAGACCCAGTACTTC.

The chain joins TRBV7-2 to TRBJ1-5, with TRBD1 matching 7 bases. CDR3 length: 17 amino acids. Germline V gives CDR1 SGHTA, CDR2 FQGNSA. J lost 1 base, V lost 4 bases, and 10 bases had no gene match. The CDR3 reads CASSSRLPGQSNQPQHF. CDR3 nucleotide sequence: TGTGCCAGCAGCTCTCGTTTACCGGGACAGAGCAATCAGCCCCAGCATTTT.